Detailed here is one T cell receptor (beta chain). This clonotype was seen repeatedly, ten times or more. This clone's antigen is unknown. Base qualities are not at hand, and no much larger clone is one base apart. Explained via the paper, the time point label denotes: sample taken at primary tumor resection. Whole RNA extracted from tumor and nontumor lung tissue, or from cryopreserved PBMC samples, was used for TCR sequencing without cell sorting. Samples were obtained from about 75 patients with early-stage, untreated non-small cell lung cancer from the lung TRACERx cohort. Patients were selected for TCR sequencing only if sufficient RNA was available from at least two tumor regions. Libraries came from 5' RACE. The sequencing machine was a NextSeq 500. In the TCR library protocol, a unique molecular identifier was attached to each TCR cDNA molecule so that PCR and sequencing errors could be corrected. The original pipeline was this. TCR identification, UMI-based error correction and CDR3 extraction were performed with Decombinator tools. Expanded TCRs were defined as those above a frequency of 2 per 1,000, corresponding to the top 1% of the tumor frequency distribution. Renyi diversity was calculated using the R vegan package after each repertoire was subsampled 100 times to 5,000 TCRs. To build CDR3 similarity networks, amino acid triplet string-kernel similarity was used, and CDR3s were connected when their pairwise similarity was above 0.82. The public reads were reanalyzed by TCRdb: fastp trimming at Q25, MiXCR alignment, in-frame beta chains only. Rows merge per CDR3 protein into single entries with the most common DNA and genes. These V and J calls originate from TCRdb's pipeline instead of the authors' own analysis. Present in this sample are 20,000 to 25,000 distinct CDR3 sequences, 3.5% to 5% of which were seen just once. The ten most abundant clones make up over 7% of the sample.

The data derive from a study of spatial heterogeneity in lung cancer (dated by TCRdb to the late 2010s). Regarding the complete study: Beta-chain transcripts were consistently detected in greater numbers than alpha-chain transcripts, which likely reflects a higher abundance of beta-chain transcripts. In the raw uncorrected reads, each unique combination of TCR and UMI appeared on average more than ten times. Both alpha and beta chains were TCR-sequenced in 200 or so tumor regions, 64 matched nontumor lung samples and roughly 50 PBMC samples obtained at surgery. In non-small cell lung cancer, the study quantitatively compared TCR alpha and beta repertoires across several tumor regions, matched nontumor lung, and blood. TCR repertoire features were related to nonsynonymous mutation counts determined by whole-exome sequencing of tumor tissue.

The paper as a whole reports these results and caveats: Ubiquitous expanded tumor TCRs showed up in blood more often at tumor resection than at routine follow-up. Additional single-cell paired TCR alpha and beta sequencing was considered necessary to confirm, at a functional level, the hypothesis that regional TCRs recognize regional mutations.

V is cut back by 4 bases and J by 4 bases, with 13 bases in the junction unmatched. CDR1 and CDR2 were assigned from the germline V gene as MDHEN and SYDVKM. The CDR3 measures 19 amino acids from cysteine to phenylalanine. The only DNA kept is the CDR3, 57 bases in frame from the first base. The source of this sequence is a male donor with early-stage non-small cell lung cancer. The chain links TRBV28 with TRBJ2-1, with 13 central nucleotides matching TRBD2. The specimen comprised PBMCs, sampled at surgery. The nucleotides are TGTGCCAGCAGTTCTTCTGGGACTAGCGGGGCCTCGCGGTACAATGAGCAGTTCTTC. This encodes CASSSSGTSGASRYNEQFF.